These 15 T cell receptor beta chains were sequenced from one sample in a study of cytomegalovirus exposure and HLA in healthy donors. TCRdb's copy holds only in-frame clones and misses some; the assay was immunoSEQ multiplex PCR. The sample records about 140,000 clones, approximately 85% being singletons. The sample was PBMCs. The receptors shown here come from a woman aged 25 to 45 in good health and CMV-seronegative.

The chain has TRBV10-1 and TRBJ1-6, with D perhaps TRBD1 (6 bases). The CDR3 consists of 16 residues. V gave up 8 bases and J gave up 7 bases, with 21 bases separating them. Germline-derived CDR1 and CDR2 are WNHNN and SYGVQD (reference sequence). CDR3 residues: CASGVGGGAGNSPLHF. CDR3 coding DNA: TGCGCCAGCGGAGTGGGGGGGGGCGCGGGGAATTCACCCCTCCACTTT.

The chain recombines TRBV4-1 with TRBJ1-4, with D uncertain. The V end was cut by 1 base, the J end by 5 bases, with 11 bases between. From germline, CDR1 is MGHRA and CDR2 YSYEKL. This CDR3 contains 15 residues. This CDR3 is CASSQASPGNEKLFF. CDR3 nucleotide sequence: TGCGCCAGCAGCCAAGCATCACCGGGGAATGAAAAACTGTTTTTT.

This sequence joins TRBV5-1 and TRBJ2-5; D is perhaps TRBD1 (7 bases). CDR1 and CDR2 (germline): SGHRS, YFSETQ. The length of the CDR3 is 15 residues. The V gene lost 3 bases and the J gene lost 2 bases, with 14 bases spanning the gap. This CDR3 is CASSSWGDRQETQYF. CDR3 DNA: TGCGCCAGCAGCTCATGGGGGGACAGACAAGAGACCCAGTACTTC.

V and J are TRBV4-1 and TRBJ2-7; D not resolved. The CDR3 is 14 residues long. Germline V CDR1 and CDR2: MGHRA, YSYEKL. The V end was cut by 2 bases, the J end by 1 base, with 9 bases between. The chain's CDR3 is CASSQRLGSYEQYF. The CDR3 bases are TGCGCCAGCAGCCAACGACTCGGGTCCTACGAGCAGTACTTC.

V is TRBV7-9 and J is TRBJ1-2, with unresolved D. The CDR3 sequence is 13 residues long. The V gene lost 1 base and the J gene lost 6 bases, with 9 bases spanning the gap. Germline V gene data show CDR1 as SEHNR and CDR2 as FQNEAQ (reference sequence). The CDR3 nucleotides are TGTGCCAGCAGCTTAGTTGGGCTTGATGGCTACACCTTC. Its protein product is CASSLVGLDGYTF.

The CDR3 protein is CASSPGGPGTGELFF. The CDR3 region has the DNA TGTGCCAGCAGTCCGGGGGGGCCGGGCACCGGGGAGCTGTTTTTT. The J gene is TRBJ2-2, the V gene TRBV5-4, with 8 bases fitting TRBD2. V lost 5 bases, J lost 4 bases, and 7 bases stayed unmatched. From germline, CDR1 is SGHNT and CDR2 YYREEE (reference sequence). This CDR3 is built from 15 residues.

This clone was picked up a small number of times. This chain connects TRBV7-9 to TRBJ1-2; D not resolved. V lost 3 bases to trimming and J lost 5 bases, with 10 bases between them. This CDR3 region has 13 residues. Germline CDR1 SEHNR, CDR2 FQNEAQ (reference sequence). The CDR3 is CASSLALFYGYTF. For the CDR3, the DNA is TGTGCCAGCAGCTTGGCTTTGTTTTATGGCTACACCTTC.

V is TRBV9 and J is TRBJ2-7; D may be TRBD1 (5 bases). There are 14 residues in the CDR3. Trimming pared 4 bases from V and 0 bases from J, leaving 11 bases between. CDR1 is SGDLS and CDR2 is YYNGEE in the germline V gene. In nucleotides, the CDR3 is TGTGCCAGCAGCTTTCAGGGTGGCTCCTACGAGCAGTACTTC. Translated, it gives CASSFQGGSYEQYF.

This clone was found once. V gene TRBV11-3 combines with J gene TRBJ1-3, with D possibly being TRBD1 (5 bases). CDR1 is SGHNT and CDR2 is YENEEA in the germline V gene. The CDR3 totals 14 residues. V lost 5 bases, J lost 4 bases, and 12 bases lay in between. The CDR3, as DNA: TGTGCCAGCAGCCGGGGGGGTGACGGAAACACCATATATTTT. As protein: CASSRGGDGNTIYF. Looking up the rest from reference TRBV11-3 and TRBJ1-3 gives the full variable domain: EAGVVQSPRYKIIEKKQPVAFWCNPISGHNTLYWYLQNLGQGPELLIRYENEEAVDDSQLPKDRFSAERLKGVDSTLKIQPAELGDSAVYLCASSRGGDGNTIYFGEGSWLTVV.

V is TRBV7-9 and J is TRBJ1-4; D gene unclear. V lost 7 bases, J lost 3 bases, and 12 bases lay in between. Per germline, CDR1 SEHNR and CDR2 FQNEAQ (reference sequence). CDR3 length equals 14 residues. The chain's CDR3 is CASTPTRANEKLFF. CDR3 DNA: TGTGCCAGCACCCCGACTCGTGCTAATGAAAAACTGTTTTTT.

The chain combines TRBV5-1 with TRBJ2-2, with TRBD1 identical over 9 bases. In germline, CDR1 is SGHRS, CDR2 YFSETQ. This CDR3 has 17 residues. V was pared by 1 base and J by 5 bases, with 9 bases of the junction left unmatched. In DNA, the CDR3 is TGCGCCAGCAGCTTGCAACCGGGACAGGGCAAAACCGGGGAGCTGTTTTTT. Its translation is CASSLQPGQGKTGELFF.

J is TRBJ1-5 and V is TRBV5-8, with a weak D call TRBD1 (5 bases). Germline values: CDR1 SGHTS, CDR2 YDEGEE. The CDR3 spans 15 residues. The V gene lost 4 bases and the J gene lost 3 bases, with 14 bases spanning the gap. Written as DNA, the CDR3 is TGTGCCAGCAGCCTACGTGACAGACTCAATCAGCCCCAGCATTTT. This sequence encodes CASSLRDRLNQPQHF.

The V gene is TRBV28, the J gene TRBJ1-2, with D hard to call. The V gene's germline CDR1 is MDHEN and CDR2 SYDVKM. The CDR3 extends over 12 amino acids. Trimming cost V 3 bases and J 5 bases, with 7 bases left between them. This chain's CDR3 is CASSLGVYGYTF. Written as DNA, the CDR3 is TGTGCCAGCAGTTTGGGAGTTTATGGCTACACCTTC.

The chain has TRBV6-5 and TRBJ2-5; maybe TRBD2 (6 bases). The CDR3 is 13 residues long. Deletions cut 0 bases from V and 11 bases from J, with 13 bases between. Germline V lookup: CDR1 MNHEY, CDR2 SVGAGI. The CDR3 spells CASSYSRGVAQYF. In nucleotides, the CDR3 is TGTGCCAGCAGTTACTCGCGGGGTGTTGCTCAGTACTTC.

The gene calls are TRBV19 and TRBJ1-2; D uncertain. Per the germline V gene, CDR1 is LNHDA and CDR2 is SQIVND (reference sequence). The V and J ends lost 3 bases and 6 bases respectively, with 11 bases between them. This CDR3 has 13 amino acids. CDR3 nucleotides: TGTGCCAGTAGTATTCGGGGTATGGATGGCTACACCTTC. Residues: CASSIRGMDGYTF. Combining the CDR3 with reference TRBV19 and TRBJ1-2 gives the whole variable domain DGGITQSPKYLFRKEGQNVTLSCEQNLNHDAMYWYRQDPGQGLRLIYYSQIVNDFQKGDIAEGYSVSREKKESFPLTVTSAQKNPTAFYLCASSIRGMDGYTFGSGTRLTVV.